This TCR beta chain stems from a study of blood T cell repertoires in COVID-19. There are 13 residues in the CDR3. CDR1 SGHKS and CDR2 YYEKEE come from the germline V gene (reference sequence). V lost 0 bases and J lost 7, with 10 bases in between. Generated by immunoSEQ multiplex PCR, the TCRdb table keeps only in-frame clones and is missing some. The repertoire holds 110,000 to 150,000 clones, with about four fifths as singletons. This chain connects TRBV5-5 to TRBJ2-5; possibly TRBD2 for D (5 bases). The material sequenced was PBMCs or T cells enriched from blood (not recorded which). The clonotype comes from a man aged 35 to 55 with acute COVID-19. In DNA, the CDR3 is TGTGCCAGCAGCTTGGGGTGGGAGCGGACCCAGTACTTC. Translation gives CASSLGWERTQYF. The full variable domain, completed using reference TRBV5-5 and TRBJ2-5, is DAGVTQSPTHLIKTRGQQVTLRCSPISGHKSVSWYQQVLGQGPQFIFQYYEKEERGRGNFPDRFSARQFPNYSSELNVNALLLGDSALYLCASSLGWERTQYFGPGTRLLVL.